The 10 T cell receptor beta chains in this list originate from one sample, sequenced in a study of blood T cell repertoires in COVID-19. Libraries were prepared by immunoSEQ multiplex PCR; TCRdb keeps only in-frame clonotypes and omits some of them. The sample carries about 91,000 clones, roughly 71% recorded once. Sequencing was done on a sample of peripheral blood. The receptors derive from a woman older than 75 with acute or convalescent COVID-19.

This chain joins TRBV9 and TRBJ1-6; the D gene is possibly TRBD1 (5 bases). The germline V gene has CDR1 SGDLS and CDR2 YYNGEE. The CDR3 runs 16 residues. V gave up 3 bases and J gave up 7 bases, with 17 bases separating them. CDR3 DNA: TGTGCCAGCAGCGCAGACGGTGGGGCCAGGAATTCACCCCTCCACTTT. Translating it yields CASSADGGARNSPLHF.

The chain carries TRBV7-8 and TRBJ2-1, with D unclear. Trimming took off 0 bases at V and 10 bases at J, with 10 bases between the two ends. The CDR3 has 13 residues. Germline V gene lookup returns CDR1 SGHVS and CDR2 FQNEAQ. For the CDR3, the DNA is TGTGCCAGCAGCTTAGCTTCCGGGTACGAGCAGTTCTTC. As protein: CASSLASGYEQFF. Based on the CDR3 plus reference TRBV7-8 and TRBJ2-1, the full variable domain is GAGVSQSPRYKVAKRGQDVALRCDPISGHVSLFWYQQALGQGPEFLTYFQNEAQLDKSGLPSDRFFAERPEGSVSTLKIQRTQQEDSAVYLCASSLASGYEQFFGPGTRLTVL.

The rearrangement links TRBV7-9 to TRBJ2-7; TRBD1 aligns across 9 bases. CDR1 is SEHNR, CDR2 FQNEAQ, per germline (reference sequence). V lost 5 bases, J lost 5 bases, and 16 bases stayed unmatched. The CDR3 has 17 residues. DNA for the CDR3: TGTGCCAGCAGCCATTTTTACCGGGACAGGGAACGCGACGAGCAGTACTTC. This sequence encodes CASSHFYRDRERDEQYF.

The genes are TRBV28 and TRBJ2-7; 8 bases agree with TRBD2. This CDR3 is built from 13 residues. Unmatched junction bases numbered 7, after V lost 10 bases and J lost 2 bases. Germline loops: CDR1 MDHEN, CDR2 SYDVKM. The CDR3 spells CATSRGGTYEQYF. The DNA for the CDR3 is TGTGCCACCTCCCGCGGGGGGACCTACGAGCAGTACTTC.

The V gene is TRBV5-6, the J gene TRBJ1-1; D not certain. The V end lost 4 bases, the J end lost 0 bases, and 13 bases lay between the germline ends. This CDR3 contains 15 residues. Per germline, CDR1 SGHDT and CDR2 YYEEEE. This chain's CDR3 is CASSPLVAMNTEAFF. CDR3 nucleotide sequence: TGTGCCAGCAGCCCACTAGTTGCCATGAACACTGAAGCTTTCTTT. Looking up the rest from reference TRBV5-6 and TRBJ1-1 gives the full variable domain: DAGVTQSPTHLIKTRGQQVTLRCSPKSGHDTVSWYQQALGQGPQFIFQYYEEEERQRGNFPDRFSGHQFPNYSSELNVNALLLGDSALYLCASSPLVAMNTEAFFGQGTRLTVV.

The chain joins TRBV3-1 (or the pseudogene TRBV3-2) to TRBJ1-6, with D perhaps TRBD1 (6 bases). Per the germline V gene, CDR1 is LGHDT and CDR2 is YNNKEL (reference sequence). The V end was cut by 0 bases, the J end by 7 bases, with 7 bases between. The CDR3 has 14 residues. CDR3 residues: CASSQEGANSPLHF. DNA of the CDR3: TGTGCCAGCAGCCAAGAGGGGGCCAATTCACCCCTCCACTTT.

V is TRBV5-1 and J is TRBJ1-2; 8 bases agree with TRBD1. The CDR3 length is 17 residues. Germline V gene sequence: CDR1 SGHRS, CDR2 YFSETQ. V shed 4 bases and J 8 bases; nucleotides not matched to a gene: 19. Here the CDR3 reads CASSADPDRAHYGGYTF. The CDR3 coding sequence is TGCGCCAGCAGCGCGGACCCGGACAGGGCGCACTATGGAGGCTACACCTTC.

This clone was counted only a few times. The chain joins TRBV7-6 to TRBJ2-2; D remains unclear. V was pared by 2 bases and J by 0 bases, with 13 bases between. This CDR3 comprises 17 residues. Looked up from germline, CDR1 is SGHVS and CDR2 is FNYEAQ. This CDR3 is CASSLMASSSNTGELFF. Written as DNA, the CDR3 is TGTGCCAGCAGCTTAATGGCCTCCTCCTCGAACACCGGGGAGCTGTTTTTT.

The DNA for the CDR3 is TGTGCCAGCAGTTTCCCCAGGGAGGGTTGGCGGGCTCAGCCCCAGCATTTT. Amino acid sequence: CASSFPREGWRAQPQHF. The rearrangement joins TRBV28 to TRBJ1-5; D might be TRBD1 (5 bases). This CDR3 spans 17 amino acids. Trimming removed 3 bases from V and 6 bases from J, with 21 bases in between. From germline, CDR1 is MDHEN and CDR2 SYDVKM. Full variable domain (missing parts from reference TRBV28 and TRBJ1-5): DVKVTQSSRYLVKRTGEKVFLECVQDMDHENMFWYRQDPGLGLRLIYFSYDVKMKEKGDIPEGYSVSREKKERFSLILESASTNQTSMYLCASSFPREGWRAQPQHFGDGTRLSIL.

Here the CDR3 DNA reads TGTGCCAGCAGTCCCGTTACGGGAGCATACGAGCAGTACTTC. It specifies CASSPVTGAYEQYF. The chain uses TRBV7-2 and TRBJ2-7, with D possibly being TRBD2 (6 bases). Deletions cut 6 bases from V and 4 bases from J, with 16 bases between. The CDR3 loop spans 14 amino acids. Germline V lookup: CDR1 SGHTA, CDR2 FQGNSA. The full variable domain, rest sourced from reference TRBV7-2 and TRBJ2-7, is GAGVSQSPSNKVTEKGKDVELRCDPISGHTALYWYRQSLGQGLEFLIYFQGNSAPDKSGLPSDRFSAERTGGSVSTLTIQRTQQEDSAVYLCASSPVTGAYEQYFGPGTRLTVT.